The T cell receptor (beta chain) described here comes from a study of blood T cell repertoires in COVID-19. About the study: Collection of acute and convalescent COVID-19 samples took place in the United States, Italy and Spain. The analysed material was cDNA or gDNA that came from T cells, B-cell-depleted T cells, or PBMCs.

Authors' processing steps: Estimation of nucleated cell counts relied on the amplification of reference gene primers. The repertoire was sequenced with immunoSEQ multiplex PCR; TCRdb's copy has only in-frame clones and lacks some. That table gives V, J and clone size, and the DNA gave D and trimming. The data contain roughly 73,000 clones, about four fifths of them singletons. The ends lost 2 bases at V and 7 bases at J; junction bases unmatched: 8. From germline, CDR1 is ENHRY and CDR2 SYGVKD. The CDR3 loop spans 15 amino acids. This sequence originates from a man aged 65-85 years with acute or convalescent COVID-19. V is TRBV10-3 and J is TRBJ2-1; TRBD2 matches 7 bases. The source material was peripheral blood. CDR3 in amino acids: CAISEGGGPENEQFF. The CDR3 DNA sequence: TGTGCCATCAGTGAGGGGGGAGGGCCTGAAAATGAGCAGTTCTTC.